This entry is about one T cell receptor beta chain. The CDR3 totals 13 residues. Germline V gene data show CDR1 as WSHSY and CDR2 as SAAADI. The germline V and J ends were trimmed by 7 bases and 3 bases, with 12 bases remaining between them. The data were produced by immunoSEQ multiplex PCR, yet TCRdb's version contains in-frame clones alone and is incomplete. The sample yields roughly 660,000 clones, approximately 88% seen once. This specimen comes from a study of shared T cell receptors in the human thymus. The same specimen was also included in a second study, on human thymus T cells. That report adds: Donors were healthy Finnish infants having corrective surgery for congenital heart defects. Thymus was obtained from resections taken during corrective heart surgery. Thymic and blood repertoires seemed to favor certain V and J genes. Among unrelated individuals, related research reported thymic repertoires that overlapped highly.

The sequence derives from a boy in the first two years of life with a congenital heart defect. V usage is TRBV10-2 and J usage is TRBJ1-2, with D possibly TRBD1 on 5 matching bases. Sequencing was performed on thymocytes. CDR3 nucleotide sequence: TGCGCCAGCACGGCGGGGCGCGACTATGGCTACACCTTC. Residues: CASTAGRDYGYTF.